A single T cell receptor beta chain is shown here with its context. This specimen belongs to a study of blood T cell repertoires in COVID-19. Study details: Donors in the United States, Italy and Spain gave samples during acute or convalescent COVID-19. T cells, B-cell-depleted T cells, or PBMCs provided the cDNA or gDNA that served as material.

Germline assignment: CDR1 SGHVS and CDR2 FNYEAQ. The J segment lost 4 bases and the V segment lost 6 bases, leaving 12 bases of the junction unmatched. There are 18 residues in the CDR3. Authors' analysis steps: Amplification of reference gene primers provided the estimated nucleated cell counts. Clones were read by immunoSEQ multiplex PCR, and TCRdb kept only the in-frame ones, dropping some. The D gene and trimming were derived from the DNA, and the V and J assignments and clone size from that table. The data contain some 270,000 clones, around 90% of them singletons. Enrollment of patients from Seattle took place during active infection, with longitudinal follow-up.

Input material: peripheral blood. The receptor comes from an older woman with COVID-19, enrolled during active disease. The chain is built from TRBV7-6 and TRBJ2-3, with 14 positions matching TRBD2. The CDR3 DNA is TGTGCCAGCAGTCTCGGACTAGCGGGGGGTGCCCTTGCAGATACGCAGTATTTT. It yields the protein CASSLGLAGGALADTQYF.